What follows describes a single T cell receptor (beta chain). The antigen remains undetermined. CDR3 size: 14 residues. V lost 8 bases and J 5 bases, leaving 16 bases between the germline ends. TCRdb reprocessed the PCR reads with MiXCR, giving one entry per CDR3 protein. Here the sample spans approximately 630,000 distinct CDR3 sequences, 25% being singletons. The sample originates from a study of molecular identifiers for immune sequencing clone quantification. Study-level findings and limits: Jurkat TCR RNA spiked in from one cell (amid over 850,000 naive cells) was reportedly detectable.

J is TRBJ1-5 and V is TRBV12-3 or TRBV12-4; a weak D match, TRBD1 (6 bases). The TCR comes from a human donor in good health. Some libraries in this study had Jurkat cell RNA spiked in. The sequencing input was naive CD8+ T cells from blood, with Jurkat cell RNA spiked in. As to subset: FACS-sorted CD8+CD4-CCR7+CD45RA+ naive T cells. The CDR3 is CASAWGPRDQPQHF. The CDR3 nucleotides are TGTGCCAGCGCGTGGGGGCCCCGGGATCAGCCCCAGCATTTT.